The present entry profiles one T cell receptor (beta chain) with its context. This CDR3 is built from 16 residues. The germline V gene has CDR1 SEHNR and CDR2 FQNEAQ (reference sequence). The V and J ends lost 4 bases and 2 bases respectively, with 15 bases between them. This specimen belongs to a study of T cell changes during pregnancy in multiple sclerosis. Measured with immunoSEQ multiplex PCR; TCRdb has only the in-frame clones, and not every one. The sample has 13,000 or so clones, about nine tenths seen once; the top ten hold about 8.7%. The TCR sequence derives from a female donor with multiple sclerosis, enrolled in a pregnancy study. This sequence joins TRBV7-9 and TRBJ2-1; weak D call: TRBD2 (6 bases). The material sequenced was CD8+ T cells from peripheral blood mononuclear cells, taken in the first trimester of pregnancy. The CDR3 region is CASSSPGGLTYNEQFF. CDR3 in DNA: TGTGCCAGCAGCTCACCTGGGGGACTCACCTACAATGAGCAGTTCTTC.